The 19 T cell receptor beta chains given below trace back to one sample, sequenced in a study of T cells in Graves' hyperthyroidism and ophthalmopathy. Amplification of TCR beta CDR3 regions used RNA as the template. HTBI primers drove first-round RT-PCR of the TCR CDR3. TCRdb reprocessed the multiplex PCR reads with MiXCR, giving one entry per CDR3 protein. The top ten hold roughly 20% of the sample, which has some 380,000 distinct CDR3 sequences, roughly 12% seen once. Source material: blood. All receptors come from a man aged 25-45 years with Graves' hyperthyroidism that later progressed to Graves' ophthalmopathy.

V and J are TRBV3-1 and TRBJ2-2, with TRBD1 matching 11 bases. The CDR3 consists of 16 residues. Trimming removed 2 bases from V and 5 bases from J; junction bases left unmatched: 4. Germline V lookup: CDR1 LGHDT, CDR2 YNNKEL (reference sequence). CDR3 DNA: TGTGCCAGCAGCCAACATGGGACAGGGGGGACCGGGGAGCTGTTTTTT. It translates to CASSQHGTGGTGELFF.

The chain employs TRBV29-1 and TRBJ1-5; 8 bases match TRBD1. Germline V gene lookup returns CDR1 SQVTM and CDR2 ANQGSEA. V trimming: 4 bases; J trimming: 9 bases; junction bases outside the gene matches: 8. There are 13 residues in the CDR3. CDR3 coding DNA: TGCAGCGTTGGACAGGGGTCACGTGGGCCCCAGCATTTT. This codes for CSVGQGSRGPQHF.

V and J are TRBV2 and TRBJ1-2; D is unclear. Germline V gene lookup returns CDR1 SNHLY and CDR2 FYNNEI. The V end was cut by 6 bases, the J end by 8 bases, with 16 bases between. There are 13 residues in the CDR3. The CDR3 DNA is TGTGCCAGCAGGGACTCGCCCTCTTGGGGCTACACCTTC. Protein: CASRDSPSWGYTF. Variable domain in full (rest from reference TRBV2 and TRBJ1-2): EPEVTQTPSHQVTQMGQEVILRCVPISNHLYFYWYRQILGQKVEFLVSFYNNEISEKSEIFDDQFSVERPDGSNFTLKIRSTKLEDSAMYFCASRDSPSWGYTFGSGTRLTVV.

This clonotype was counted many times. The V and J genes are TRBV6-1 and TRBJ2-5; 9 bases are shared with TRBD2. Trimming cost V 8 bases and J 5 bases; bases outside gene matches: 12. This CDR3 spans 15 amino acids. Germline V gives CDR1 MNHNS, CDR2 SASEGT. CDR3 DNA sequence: TGTGCCAGCCAAGCGGGGGGCCCCCTCTGGGAGACCCAGTACTTC. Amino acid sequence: CASQAGGPLWETQYF.

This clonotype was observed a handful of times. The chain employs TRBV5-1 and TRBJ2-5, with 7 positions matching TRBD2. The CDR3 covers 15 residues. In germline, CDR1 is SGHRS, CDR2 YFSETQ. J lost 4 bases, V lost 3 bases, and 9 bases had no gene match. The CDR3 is CASSSDGGGGETQYF. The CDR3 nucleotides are TGCGCCAGCAGCTCCGACGGTGGGGGGGGAGAGACCCAGTACTTC. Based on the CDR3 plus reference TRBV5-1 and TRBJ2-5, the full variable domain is KAGVTQTPRYLIKTRGQQVTLSCSPISGHRSVSWYQQTPGQGLQFLFEYFSETQRNKGNFPGRFSGRQFSNSRSEMNVSTLELGDSALYLCASSSDGGGGETQYFGPGTRLLVL.

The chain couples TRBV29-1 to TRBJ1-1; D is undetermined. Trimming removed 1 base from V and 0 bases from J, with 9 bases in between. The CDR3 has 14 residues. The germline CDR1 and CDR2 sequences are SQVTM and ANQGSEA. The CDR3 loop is CSVEVAAVNTEAFF. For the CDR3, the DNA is TGCAGCGTTGAAGTGGCGGCAGTGAACACTGAAGCTTTCTTT. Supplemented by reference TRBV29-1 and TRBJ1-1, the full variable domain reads SAVISQKPSRDICQRGTSLTIQCQVDSQVTMMFWYRQQPGQSLTLIATANQGSEATYESGFVIDKFPISRPNLTFSTLTVSNMSPEDSSIYLCSVEVAAVNTEAFFGQGTRLTVV.

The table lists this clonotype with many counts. The CDR3 spells CASSQGTVDEQFF. The CDR3 nucleotides read TGTGCCAGCAGCCAGGGGACGGTCGATGAGCAGTTCTTC. J is TRBJ2-1 and V is TRBV3-1; tentatively, D is TRBD1 or TRBD2 (5 bases each). Germline-derived CDR1 and CDR2 are LGHDT and YNNKEL (reference sequence). CDR3 length: 13 amino acids. V was clipped by 3 bases and J by 8 bases, with 11 bases between them.

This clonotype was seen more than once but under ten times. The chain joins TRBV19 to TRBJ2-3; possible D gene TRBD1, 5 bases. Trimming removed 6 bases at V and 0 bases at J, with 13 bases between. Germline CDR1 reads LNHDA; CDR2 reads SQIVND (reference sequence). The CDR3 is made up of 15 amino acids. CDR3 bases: TGTGCCAGTAGAAGGACACTTATTAGCACAGATACGCAGTATTTT. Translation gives CASRRTLISTDTQYF.

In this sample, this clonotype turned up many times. The CDR3 here is CASSLTTSGGADEQFF. The CDR3 DNA sequence: TGTGCCAGCAGCTTGACGACTAGCGGGGGGGCGGATGAGCAGTTCTTC. This chain joins TRBV7-8 and TRBJ2-1, with 14 positions matching TRBD2. CDR3 length: 16 amino acids. Germline lookup yields CDR1 SGHVS and CDR2 FQNEAQ. V was clipped by 3 bases and J by 8 bases; unmatched bases: 6.

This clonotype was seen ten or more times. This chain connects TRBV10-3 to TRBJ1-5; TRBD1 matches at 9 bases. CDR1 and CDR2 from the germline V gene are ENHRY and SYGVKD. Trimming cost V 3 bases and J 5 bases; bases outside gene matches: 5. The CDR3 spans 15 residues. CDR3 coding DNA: TGTGCCATCAGTGATTGGACAGGGGACGATCAGCCCCAGCATTTT. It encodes CAISDWTGDDQPQHF.

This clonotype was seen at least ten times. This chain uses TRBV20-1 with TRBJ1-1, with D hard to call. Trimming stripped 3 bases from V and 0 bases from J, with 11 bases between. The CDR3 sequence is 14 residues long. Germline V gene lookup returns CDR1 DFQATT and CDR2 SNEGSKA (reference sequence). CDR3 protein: CSARVGPLNTEAFF. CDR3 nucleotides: TGCAGTGCTAGGGTCGGACCGCTGAACACTGAAGCTTTCTTT.

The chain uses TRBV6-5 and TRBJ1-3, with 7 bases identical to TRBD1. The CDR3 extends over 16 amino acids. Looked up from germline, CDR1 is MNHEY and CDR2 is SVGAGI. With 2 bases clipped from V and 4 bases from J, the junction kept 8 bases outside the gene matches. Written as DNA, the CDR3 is TGTGCCAGCAGTTACGTCGTAGGGGGCTCAGGAAACACCATATATTTT. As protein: CASSYVVGGSGNTIYF.

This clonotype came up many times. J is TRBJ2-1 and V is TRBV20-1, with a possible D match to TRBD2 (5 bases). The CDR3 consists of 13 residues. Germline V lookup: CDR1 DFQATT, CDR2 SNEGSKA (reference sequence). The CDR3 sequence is CTPRARSYNEQFF. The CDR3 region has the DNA TGCACCCCGAGGGCTAGATCCTACAATGAGCAGTTCTTC.

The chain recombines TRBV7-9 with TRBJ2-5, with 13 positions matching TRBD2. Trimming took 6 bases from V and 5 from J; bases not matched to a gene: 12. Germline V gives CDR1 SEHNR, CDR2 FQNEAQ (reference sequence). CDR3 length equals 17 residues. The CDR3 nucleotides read TGTGCCAGCAGGAGCCGAACTAGCGGGGGGGCCGGGGAGACCCAGTACTTC. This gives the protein CASRSRTSGGAGETQYF. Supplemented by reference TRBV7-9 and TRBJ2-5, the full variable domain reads DTGVSQNPRHKITKRGQNVTFRCDPISEHNRLYWYRQTLGQGPEFLTYFQNEAQLEKSRLLSDRFSAERPKGSFSTLEIQRTEQGDSAMYLCASRSRTSGGAGETQYFGPGTRLLVL.

The DNA of the CDR3 is TGTGCCAGCAGCCACCCCACTAGCGGGGCAGTCACAGATACGCAGTATTTT. Its translation is CASSHPTSGAVTDTQYF. The chain combines TRBV4-2 with TRBJ2-3, with 10 bases that match TRBD2. This CDR3 has 17 residues. CDR1 and CDR2 from the germline V gene are LGHNA and YNFKEQ. V trimming: 3 bases; J trimming: 2 bases; junction bases outside the gene matches: 8.

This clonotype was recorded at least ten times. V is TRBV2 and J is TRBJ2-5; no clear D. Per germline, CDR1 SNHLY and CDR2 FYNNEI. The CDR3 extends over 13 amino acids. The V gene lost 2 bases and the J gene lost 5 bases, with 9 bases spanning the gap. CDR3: CASSEWGWETQYF. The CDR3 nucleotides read TGTGCCAGCAGTGAATGGGGTTGGGAGACCCAGTACTTC.

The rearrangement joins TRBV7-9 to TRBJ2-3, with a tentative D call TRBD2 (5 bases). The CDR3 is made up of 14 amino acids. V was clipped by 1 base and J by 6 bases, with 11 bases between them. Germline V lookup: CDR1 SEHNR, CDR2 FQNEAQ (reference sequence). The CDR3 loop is CASSLESGLDTQYF. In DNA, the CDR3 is TGTGCCAGCAGCTTAGAATCGGGATTGGATACGCAGTATTTT.

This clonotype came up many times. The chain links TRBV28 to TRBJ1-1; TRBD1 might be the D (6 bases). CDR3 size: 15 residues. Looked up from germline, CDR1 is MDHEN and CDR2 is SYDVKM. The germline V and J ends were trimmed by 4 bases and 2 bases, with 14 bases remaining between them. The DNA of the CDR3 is TGTGCCAGCAGTTGGTCGGACAGCATCAACACTGAAGCTTTCTTT. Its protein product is CASSWSDSINTEAFF.

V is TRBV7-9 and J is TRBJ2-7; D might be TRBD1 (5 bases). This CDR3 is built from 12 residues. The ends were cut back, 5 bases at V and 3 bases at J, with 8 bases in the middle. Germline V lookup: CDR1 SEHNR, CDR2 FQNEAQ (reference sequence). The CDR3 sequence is CASSNRGYEQYF. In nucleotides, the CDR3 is TGTGCCAGCAGCAATAGGGGCTACGAGCAGTACTTC. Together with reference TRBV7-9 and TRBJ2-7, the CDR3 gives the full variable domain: DTGVSQNPRHKITKRGQNVTFRCDPISEHNRLYWYRQTLGQGPEFLTYFQNEAQLEKSRLLSDRFSAERPKGSFSTLEIQRTEQGDSAMYLCASSNRGYEQYFGPGTRLTVT.